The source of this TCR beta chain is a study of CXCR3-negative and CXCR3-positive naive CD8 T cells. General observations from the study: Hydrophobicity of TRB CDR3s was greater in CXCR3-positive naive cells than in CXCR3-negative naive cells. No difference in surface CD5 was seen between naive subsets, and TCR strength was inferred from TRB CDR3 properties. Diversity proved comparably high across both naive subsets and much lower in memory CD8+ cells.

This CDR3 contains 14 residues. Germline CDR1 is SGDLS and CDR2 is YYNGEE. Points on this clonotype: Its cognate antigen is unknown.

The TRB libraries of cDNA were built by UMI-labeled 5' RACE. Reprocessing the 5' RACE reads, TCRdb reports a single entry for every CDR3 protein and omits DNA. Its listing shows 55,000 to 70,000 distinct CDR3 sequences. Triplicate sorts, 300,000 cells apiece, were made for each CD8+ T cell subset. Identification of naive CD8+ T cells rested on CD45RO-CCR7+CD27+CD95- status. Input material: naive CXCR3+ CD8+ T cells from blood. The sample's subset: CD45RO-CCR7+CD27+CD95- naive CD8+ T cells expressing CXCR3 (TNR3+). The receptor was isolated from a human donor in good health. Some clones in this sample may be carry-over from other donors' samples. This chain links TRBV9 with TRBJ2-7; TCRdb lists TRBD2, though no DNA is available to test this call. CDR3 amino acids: CASSVAGISYEQYF.